The 9 T cell receptor beta chains in this list originate from one sample, sequenced in a study of T cells in Graves' hyperthyroidism and ophthalmopathy. Amplified TCR beta CDR3 regions came from RNA transcripts. The TCR CDR3 first-round RT-PCR relied on the HTBI primer set. TCRdb fed the multiplex PCR reads into MiXCR, producing one record per CDR3 protein. In the table there are nearly 600,000 distinct CDR3 sequences, roughly 14% of which are singletons. Sequencing was done on a sample of blood. The origin of the receptors is a woman aged 25 to 39 with Graves' hyperthyroidism that later progressed to Graves' ophthalmopathy.

This clonotype was seen repeatedly, ten times or more. V and J are TRBV24-1 and TRBJ1-2; weak D call: TRBD1 (5 bases). This CDR3 contains 14 residues. The V and J ends lost 7 bases and 3 bases respectively, with 14 bases between them. Germline lookup yields CDR1 KGHDR and CDR2 SFDVKD. CDR3 sequence (DNA): TGTGCCACCAGAGCCTCGGGGGGGGACTATGGCTACACCTTC. Its translation is CATRASGGDYGYTF.

V is TRBV7-2 and J is TRBJ2-1, with 7 positions matching TRBD2. Germline CDR1 is SGHTA and CDR2 is FQGNSA. The CDR3 is 15 amino acids. J gave up 4 bases and V 3 bases, and 6 bases lay outside the gene matches. This CDR3 is CASSLGLAEYNEQFF. The CDR3 DNA reads as TGTGCCAGCAGCTTGGGGCTAGCGGAGTACAATGAGCAGTTCTTC.

This clonotype has at least ten counts. Mismatch with germline at one junction end may stem from a read error. The V gene is TRBV28, the J gene TRBJ1-4; D possibly corresponds to TRBD1 (6 bases). The CDR3 consists of 14 residues. CDR1 and CDR2 from the germline V gene are MDHEN and SYDVKM. The CDR3 sequence is CASSLWGHNEKLFF. CDR3 sequence (DNA): TGTGCCAGCAGTCTATGGGGGCATAATGAAAAACTGTTTTTT.

The table lists this clonotype with a few counts. At one end, the junction sequence differs from germline, possibly due to a read error. This rearrangement joins TRBV25-1 to TRBJ2-7; 11 bases fit TRBD1. The CDR3 is 15 residues long. Looked up from germline, CDR1 is MGHDK and CDR2 is SYGVNS. The CDR3: CTSGGKDRGPHEQYF. The CDR3 coding sequence is TGTACCAGCGGGGGCAAGGACAGGGGGCCCCACGAGCAGTACTTC.

This clonotype was picked up many times. The chain is built from TRBV7-9 and TRBJ2-5; 10 bases line up with TRBD1. Germline CDR1 reads SEHNR; CDR2 reads FQNEAQ (reference sequence). V shed 2 bases, J shed 4 bases, and the junction held 4 bases outside the gene matches. This CDR3 contains 15 residues. CDR3 amino acids: CASSLFGDRGETQYF. The CDR3 region has the DNA TGTGCCAGCAGCTTATTCGGGGACAGGGGAGAGACCCAGTACTTC. The full variable domain, completed using reference TRBV7-9 and TRBJ2-5, is DTGVSQNPRHKITKRGQNVTFRCDPISEHNRLYWYRQTLGQGPEFLTYFQNEAQLEKSRLLSDRFSAERPKGSFSTLEIQRTEQGDSAMYLCASSLFGDRGETQYFGPGTRLLVL.

Many counts were recorded for this clonotype. The chain links TRBV27 to TRBJ2-2, with 8 positions matching TRBD1. Germline loops: CDR1 MNHEY, CDR2 SMNVEV (reference sequence). The CDR3 runs 15 residues. The V gene end was trimmed by 6 bases and the J gene end by 4 bases; junction bases not matched to a gene: 7. The CDR3 is CASSLGTGGTGELFF. The DNA for the CDR3 is TGTGCCAGCAGCCTCGGGACAGGAGGCACCGGGGAGCTGTTTTTT.

The chain uses TRBV6-1 and TRBJ1-1; D is ambiguous. The CDR3 spans 12 residues. Germline loops: CDR1 MNHNS, CDR2 SASEGT. Trimming pared 8 bases from V and 1 base from J, leaving 8 bases between. For the CDR3, the DNA is TGTGCCAGCGCTTTCAAGAACACTGAAGCTTTCTTT. Translation: CASAFKNTEAFF.

This chain joins TRBV9 and TRBJ2-7; 7 bases fit TRBD2. CDR1 and CDR2 from the germline V gene are SGDLS and YYNGEE. V was pared by 6 bases and J by 1 base, with 10 bases of the junction left unmatched. The CDR3 is 15 amino acids. CDR3 coding DNA: TGTGCCAGCACGGCGGGGCCTAGCGGATCCTACGAGCAGTACTTC. This translates into CASTAGPSGSYEQYF.

V and J are TRBV19 and TRBJ1-6; D is perhaps TRBD1 (6 bases). Germline V gene lookup returns CDR1 LNHDA and CDR2 SQIVND (reference sequence). This CDR3 comprises 15 residues. V dropped 3 bases and J dropped 10 bases, with 16 bases sitting between them. The CDR3 bases are TGTGCCAGTAGTATGGAGCACAGGGTAGGGTCACCCCTCCACTTT. Translated, it gives CASSMEHRVGSPLHF.